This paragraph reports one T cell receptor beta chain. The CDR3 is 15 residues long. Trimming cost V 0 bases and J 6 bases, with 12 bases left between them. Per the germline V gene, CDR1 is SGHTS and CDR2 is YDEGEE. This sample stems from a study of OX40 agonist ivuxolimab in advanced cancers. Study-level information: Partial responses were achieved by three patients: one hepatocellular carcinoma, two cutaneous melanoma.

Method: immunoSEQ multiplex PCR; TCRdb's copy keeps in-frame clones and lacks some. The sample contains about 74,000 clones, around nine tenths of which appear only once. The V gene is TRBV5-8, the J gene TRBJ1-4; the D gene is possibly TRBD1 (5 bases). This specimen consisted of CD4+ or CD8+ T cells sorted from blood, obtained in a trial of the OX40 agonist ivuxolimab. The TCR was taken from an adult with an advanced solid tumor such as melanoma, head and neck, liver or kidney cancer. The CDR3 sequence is CASSLEGRPDEKLFF. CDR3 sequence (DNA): TGTGCCAGCAGCTTGGAGGGGCGCCCCGATGAAAAACTGTTTTTT.